This T cell receptor beta chain appears in the sequencing data of a study of early T cells in non-severe SARS-CoV-2 infection. Study information: Sequencing used unsorted whole-blood bulk RNA, so chains lack pairing.

Study-level results: The matching step, a VDJdb search, favored anti-spike CD8 responses and missed private and CD4 specificities.

Germline CDR1 SGHRS, CDR2 YFSETQ. V was cut by 7 bases and J by 4 bases, with 17 bases left in between. The length of the CDR3 is 15 residues. Individually, cDNA molecules had unique molecular identifiers attached to them. TCRdb passed the 5' RACE reads through MiXCR, listing each CDR3 protein once. Of tens of thousands of distinct CDR3 sequences in the sample, approximately 15% were seen once. This clonotype was seen only a few times. Its antigen remains unidentified. The receptor was derived from an adult who was a healthcare worker with PCR-confirmed SARS-CoV-2 infection or an uninfected control (not recorded which). The chain employs TRBV5-1 and TRBJ2-2, with D perhaps being TRBD1 or TRBD2 (5 bases each). Material for sequencing was whole blood. CDR3 amino acids: CASSYRGRSTGELFF. The CDR3 DNA sequence: TGCGCCAGCTCCTATAGGGGACGGTCCACCGGGGAGCTGTTTTTT. The full variable domain, its missing parts supplied by reference TRBV5-1 and TRBJ2-2, is KAGVTQTPRYLIKTRGQQVTLSCSPISGHRSVSWYQQTPGQGLQFLFEYFSETQRNKGNFPGRFSGRQFSNSRSEMNVSTLELGDSALYLCASSYRGRSTGELFFGEGSRLTVL.